The source of this T cell receptor beta chain is a study of CD8 T cells in Susac syndrome. Study-level points and caveats: The study's TCR sequencing and HLA analysis drew on a certain number of individuals. That number was acknowledged as relatively small.

This clonotype was counted only a few times. Its antigen is undetermined. The RNA input was about 0.5 to 1 ug, and it was reverse transcribed with random hexamers. With immunoSEQ multiplex PCR, TCR beta CDR3 was amplified across 54 Vbeta and 13 Jbeta. TCRdb re-called the immunoSEQ multiplex PCR reads with MiXCR, one entry per CDR3 protein. The table lists about 130,000 distinct CDR3 sequences, 80% of them singletons. J gave up 0 bases and V 3 bases, and 4 bases lay outside the gene matches. The CDR3 is made up of 15 amino acids. From germline, CDR1 is MNHEY and CDR2 SMNVEV (reference sequence). The source is a human donor with multiple sclerosis. This chain joins TRBV27 and TRBJ1-1; TRBD1 agrees at 7 bases. The sequenced sample was CD8+ T cells from PBMCs. The CDR3 protein is CASSFQGGMNTEAFF. The CDR3 DNA sequence: TGTGCCAGCAGTTTTCAGGGGGGGATGAACACTGAAGCTTTCTTT.